Listed below are T cell receptor beta chains from one sample, sequenced in a study of shared clonotypes between healthy human individuals. Some clones are missing from TCRdb's copy, which holds only in-frame ones; the method was immunoSEQ multiplex PCR. The data contain about 1.5 million clones, around 97% of them seen just once; the ten biggest clones take up more than 0.9%. Material for sequencing was naive CD4+ T cells sorted from blood. These receptor sequences come from a man aged 30-40 years in good health. The CDR3 runs from the conserved cysteine through the conserved F or W.

J	V	CDR3
TRBJ1-1	TRBV7-9	CASKRMNTEAFF
TRBJ2-4	TRBV7-8	CASSATSGRAKNIQYF
TRBJ2-1	TRBV5-8	CASSLVWEGNEQFF
TRBJ2-7	TRBV11-3	CASSGGAGLSYEQYF
TRBJ2-6	TRBV27	CASRPDRGVFSGANVLTF
TRBJ2-7	TRBV11-3	CASSRDRDYEQYF
TRBJ2-1	TRBV18	CASSPEQSYNEQFF
TRBJ2-7	TRBV7-2	CASTLHPGQQYEQYF
TRBJ2-6	TRBV14	CASSQETGLSSGANVLTF
TRBJ2-7	TRBV5-6	CASSPVTSGRHSYEQYF
TRBJ2-7	TRBV18	CASSPPGLAGEGQYF
TRBJ1-1	TRBV4-1	CASSQDDFPARHATEAFF
TRBJ2-4	TRBV30	CAWSALQGFGIQYF
TRBJ2-7	TRBV27	CASSLVGVGGYEQYF
TRBJ2-5	TRBV5-1	CASSIVAAQETQYF
TRBJ2-7	TRBV11-3	CASSLEGDEQYF
TRBJ2-2	TRBV5-4	CASSPRGDFGGELFF
TRBJ2-7	TRBV4-1	CASSQVPGWGSSF
TRBJ1-5	TRBV28	CASSFGYQPQHF
TRBJ2-7	TRBV7-2	CASSLGWTPRDEQYF
TRBJ2-2	TRBV2	CASRESIGELFF
TRBJ2-5	TRBV6-6	CASSPGTPGTQYF
TRBJ2-7	TRBV18	CASSPLDKGEQYF
TRBJ2-7	TRBV11-2	CASSLDRYEQYF
TRBJ2-7	TRBV7-8	CASSPRQGAGQYF
TRBJ2-7	TRBV5-8	CASSLVGRNSYEQYF
TRBJ2-7	TRBV2	CASRDSLSYEQYF
TRBJ2-1	TRBV18	CASSPTREGNEQFF
TRBJ1-4	TRBV5-5	CASSNSGVGEKLFF
TRBJ2-7	TRBV18	CASSPPGGPKQYF
TRBJ1-1	TRBV5-1	CASSLLGSLNTEAFF
TRBJ1-2	TRBV9	CASSASEFTNYGYTF
TRBJ1-5	TRBV28	CASRDRGRGNQPQHF
TRBJ2-6	TRBV5-6	CASSKQGMRSGANVLTF
TRBJ2-3	TRBV5-1	CASGSGAVADTQYF
TRBJ2-1	TRBV28	CASVDGGTVSYNEQFF
TRBJ2-7	TRBV5-5	CASSLVPGGPDEQYF
TRBJ2-7	TRBV10-3	CATGLAGTYEQYF
TRBJ2-7	TRBV21-1	CASSHCRDSYEQYF
TRBJ2-3	TRBV7-7	CASSLGESGTDTQYF
TRBJ2-1	TRBV7-6	CASSSGLGGVLEQFF
TRBJ2-1	TRBV7-2	CASSRRRDPQQFF
TRBJ1-1	TRBV18	CASSPFSTLNTEAFF
TRBJ2-3	TRBV10-2	CASSGGLGGHPGTDTQYF
TRBJ2-5	TRBV28	CASTAGGNQETQYF
TRBJ1-5	TRBV18	CASSRTGDNQPQHF
TRBJ2-2	TRBV19	CASSPWRGNTGELFF
TRBJ2-7	TRBV6-6	CASTERATYEQYF
TRBJ2-1	TRBV28	CASSFDQVVDEQFF
TRBJ2-7	TRBV5-1	CASSLEGLSSYEQYF
TRBJ2-1	TRBV7-8	CASSLGLAVSYNEQFF
TRBJ2-1	TRBV11-3	CASSLVETVSNEQFF
TRBJ1-3	TRBV6-5	CASSKGLGGGNTIYF
TRBJ1-4	TRBV5-5	CASSLAGHLNEKLFF
TRBJ1-5	TRBV6-1	CASKYRDGNQPQHF
TRBJ1-5	TRBV18	CASSPPGGSGQPQHF
TRBJ2-7	TRBV6-1	CASGGQRDRGSEQYF